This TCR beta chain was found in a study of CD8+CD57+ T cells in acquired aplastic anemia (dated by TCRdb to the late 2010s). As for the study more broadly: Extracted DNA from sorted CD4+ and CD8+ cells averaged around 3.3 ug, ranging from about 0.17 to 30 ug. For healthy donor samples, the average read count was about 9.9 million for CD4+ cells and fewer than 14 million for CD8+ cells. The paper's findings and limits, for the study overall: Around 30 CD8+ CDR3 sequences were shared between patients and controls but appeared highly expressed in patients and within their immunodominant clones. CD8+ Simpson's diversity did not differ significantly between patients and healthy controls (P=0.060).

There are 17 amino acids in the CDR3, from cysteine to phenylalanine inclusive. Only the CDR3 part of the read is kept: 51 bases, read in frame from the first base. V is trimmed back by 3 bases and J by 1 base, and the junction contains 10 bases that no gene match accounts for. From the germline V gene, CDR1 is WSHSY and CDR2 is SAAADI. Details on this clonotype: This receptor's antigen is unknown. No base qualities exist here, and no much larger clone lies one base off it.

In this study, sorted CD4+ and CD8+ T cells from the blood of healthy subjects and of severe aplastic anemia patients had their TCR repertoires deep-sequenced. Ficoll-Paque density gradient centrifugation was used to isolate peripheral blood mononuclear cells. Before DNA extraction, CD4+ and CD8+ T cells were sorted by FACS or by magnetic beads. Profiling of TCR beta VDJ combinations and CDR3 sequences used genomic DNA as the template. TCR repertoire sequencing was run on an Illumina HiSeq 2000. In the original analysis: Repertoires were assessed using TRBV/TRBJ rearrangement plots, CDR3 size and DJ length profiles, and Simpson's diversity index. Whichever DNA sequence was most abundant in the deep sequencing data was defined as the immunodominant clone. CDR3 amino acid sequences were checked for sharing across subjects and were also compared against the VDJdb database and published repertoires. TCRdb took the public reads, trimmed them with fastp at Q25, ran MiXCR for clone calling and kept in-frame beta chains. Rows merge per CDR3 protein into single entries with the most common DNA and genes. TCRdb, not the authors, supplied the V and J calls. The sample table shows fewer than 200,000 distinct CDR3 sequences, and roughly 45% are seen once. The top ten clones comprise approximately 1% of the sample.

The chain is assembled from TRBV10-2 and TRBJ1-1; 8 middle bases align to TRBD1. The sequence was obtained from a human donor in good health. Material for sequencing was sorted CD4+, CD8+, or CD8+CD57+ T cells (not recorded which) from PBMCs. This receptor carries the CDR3 CASSERTGIGGNTEAFF. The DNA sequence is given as TGCGCCAGCAGTGAAAGGACAGGGATTGGGGGGAACACTGAAGCTTTCTTT.